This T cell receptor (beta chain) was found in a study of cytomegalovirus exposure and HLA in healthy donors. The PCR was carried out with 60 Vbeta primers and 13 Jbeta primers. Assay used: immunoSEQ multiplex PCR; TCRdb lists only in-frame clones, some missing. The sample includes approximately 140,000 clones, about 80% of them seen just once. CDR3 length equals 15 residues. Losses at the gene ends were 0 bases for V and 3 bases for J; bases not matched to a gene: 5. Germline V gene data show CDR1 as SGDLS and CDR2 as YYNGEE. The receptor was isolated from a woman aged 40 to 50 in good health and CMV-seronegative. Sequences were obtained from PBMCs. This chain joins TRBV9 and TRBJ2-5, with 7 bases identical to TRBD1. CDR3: CASSVGGGTEETQYF. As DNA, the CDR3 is TGTGCCAGCAGCGTAGGGGGTGGGACAGAAGAGACCCAGTACTTC.